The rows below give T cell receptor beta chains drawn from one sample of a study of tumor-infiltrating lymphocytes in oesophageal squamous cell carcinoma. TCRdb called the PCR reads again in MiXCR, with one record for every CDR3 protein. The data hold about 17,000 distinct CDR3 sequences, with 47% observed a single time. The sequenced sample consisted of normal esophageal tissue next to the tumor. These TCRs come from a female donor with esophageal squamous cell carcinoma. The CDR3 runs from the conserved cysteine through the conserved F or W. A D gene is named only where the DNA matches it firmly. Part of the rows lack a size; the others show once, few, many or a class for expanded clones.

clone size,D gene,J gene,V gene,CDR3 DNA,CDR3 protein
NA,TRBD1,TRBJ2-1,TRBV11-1,TGTGCCAGCAGCCTAATTGGACAGGGGGGAGTCAGGTTCTTC,CASSLIGQGGVRFF
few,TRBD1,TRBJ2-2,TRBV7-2,TGTGCCAGCAGCCTGGGACAGGGGGCCGGGGAGCTGTTTTTT,CASSLGQGAGELFF
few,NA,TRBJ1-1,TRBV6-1,TGTGCCAGCAGTGGGAGGGGACGGGTCCTTGAAGCTTTCTTT,CASSGRGRVLEAFF
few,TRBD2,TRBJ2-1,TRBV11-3,TGTGCCAGCAGCTTAGGTCGTAGCGGGAGAGGCAGCAATGAGCAGTTCTTC,CASSLGRSGRGSNEQFF
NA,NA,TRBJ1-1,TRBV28,TGTGCCAGCAGTCTCACCGGGACCTGGGGCACTGAAGCTTTCTTT,CASSLTGTWGTEAFF
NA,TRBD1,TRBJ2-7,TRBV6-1,TGTGCCAGCAGGGTATCACAGGGGGCTGGCGAGCAGTACTTC,CASRVSQGAGEQYF
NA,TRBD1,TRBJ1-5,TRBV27,TGTGCCAGCAGTTTACGGGGACAGGAGGGCTATCAGCCCCAGCATTTT,CASSLRGQEGYQPQHF
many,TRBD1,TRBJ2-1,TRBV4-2,TGTGCCAGCAGCCCCGGACAGGGTCCTTACAATGAGCAGTTCTTC,CASSPGQGPYNEQFF
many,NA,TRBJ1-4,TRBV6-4,TGTGCCAGCAGTGACATTGGGCAACTAGGGCTTTACGAAAAACTGTTTTTT,CASSDIGQLGLYEKLFF
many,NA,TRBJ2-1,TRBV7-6,TGTGCTAGCAGCTTAGAAGAGGCTACCAACAATGAGCAGTTCTTC,CASSLEEATNNEQFF
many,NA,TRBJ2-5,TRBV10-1,TGCGCCAGCGGATTCAGGAATTCACCCCTCCACTTC,CASGFRNSPLHF